A single sample gave rise to the 19 T cell receptor beta chains below, sequenced in a study of cytomegalovirus exposure and HLA in healthy donors. Some clones are missing from TCRdb's copy, which holds only in-frame ones; the method was immunoSEQ multiplex PCR. Of 150,000 to 200,000 clones in the sample, about four fifths were seen once. Sequencing used PBMCs. The receptors shown here come from a man under 40 in good health and CMV-seropositive.

A few counts support this clone. V usage is TRBV6-5 and J usage is TRBJ2-7; maybe TRBD2 (5 bases). V lost 3 bases and J lost 7, with 13 bases in between. CDR3 length: 13 amino acids. Germline-derived CDR1 and CDR2 are MNHEY and SVGAGI. In nucleotides, the CDR3 is TGTGCCAGCAGTTATGGGAACTCGGGGGAGCAGTACTTC. Its translation is CASSYGNSGEQYF.

The rearrangement links TRBV7-8 to TRBJ2-7; the D is unclear. CDR1 is SGHVS and CDR2 is FQNEAQ in the germline V gene. The CDR3 is 16 amino acids. The V gene lost 0 bases and the J gene lost 4 bases, with 16 bases spanning the gap. CDR3 loop: CASSLAQAPTPYEQYF. CDR3 sequence (DNA): TGTGCCAGCAGCTTAGCCCAGGCCCCTACCCCTTACGAGCAGTACTTC.

This clone was seen more than once but under ten times. V usage is TRBV6-1 and J usage is TRBJ2-2, with D possibly TRBD1 on 5 matching bases. Trimming pared 4 bases from V and 5 bases from J, leaving 11 bases between. The V gene's germline CDR1 is MNHNS and CDR2 SASEGT. This CDR3 is built from 14 residues. The CDR3 DNA reads as TGTGCCAGCAGTGTACGGGCAGGGACCGGGGAGCTGTTTTTT. Its protein is CASSVRAGTGELFF.

The V call is TRBV27, the J call TRBJ1-1, with 8 bases that match TRBD1. The CDR3 extends over 18 amino acids. CDR1 and CDR2 (germline): MNHEY, SMNVEV (reference sequence). V lost 5 bases to trimming and J lost 0 bases; unmatched junction nucleotides: 14. CDR3 residues: CASSRYRGVGEVNTEAFF. CDR3 DNA: TGTGCCAGCAGTCGATACAGGGGGGTCGGGGAGGTGAACACTGAAGCTTTCTTT.

The V call is TRBV10-3, the J call TRBJ1-6, with 8 bases matching TRBD1. The trim removed 6 bases at V and 10 bases at J, leaving 8 bases unmatched. This CDR3 is built from 14 residues. Germline CDR1 reads ENHRY; CDR2 reads SYGVKD. For the CDR3, the DNA is TGTGCCATCAGCGCGGACAGGGCGGGATCACCCCTCCACTTT. Translation: CAISADRAGSPLHF.

This sequence joins TRBV19 and TRBJ2-6, with TRBD1 as a possible D gene (5 bases). Deletions cut 6 bases from V and 1 base from J, with 10 bases between. This CDR3 is 15 amino acids long. CDR1 is LNHDA and CDR2 is SQIVND in the germline V gene (reference sequence). The CDR3 sequence: CASSLGVSGANVLTF. The DNA for the CDR3 is TGTGCCAGTAGCCTAGGGGTATCTGGGGCCAACGTCCTGACTTTC.

This rearrangement joins TRBV7-8 to TRBJ2-1, with TRBD2 matching over 7 bases. CDR3 length: 15 residues. The germline V gene has CDR1 SGHVS and CDR2 FQNEAQ. J was trimmed by 7 bases and V by 5 bases; bases with no gene match: 11. The CDR3 protein is CASSPWRDYYNEQFF. Written as DNA, the CDR3 is TGTGCCAGCAGCCCCTGGCGGGACTATTATAATGAGCAGTTCTTC. The full variable domain, in which reference TRBV7-8 and TRBJ2-1 provide the parts outside the CDR3, is GAGVSQSPRYKVAKRGQDVALRCDPISGHVSLFWYQQALGQGPEFLTYFQNEAQLDKSGLPSDRFFAERPEGSVSTLKIQRTQQEDSAVYLCASSPWRDYYNEQFFGPGTRLTVL.

In this sample, this clone turned up a few times. The rearrangement uses TRBV25-1 and TRBJ1-2; TRBD1 aligns across 9 bases. This CDR3 spans 15 amino acids. J lost 6 bases, V lost 1 base, and 6 bases had no gene match. Germline V gives CDR1 MGHDK, CDR2 SYGVNS. The CDR3 DNA is TGTGCCAGCAGTGAATTGGGGGACAGGGTTGATGGCTACACCTTC. Protein: CASSELGDRVDGYTF.

Here the CDR3 DNA reads TGTGCCAGCACTAAGGGACAGGGATTCAACGAGCAGTACTTC. As protein: CASTKGQGFNEQYF. The chain combines TRBV7-9 with TRBJ2-7; 9 bases are a match to TRBD1. The V segment lost 7 bases and the J segment 5 bases; nucleotides outside the gene matches: 9. Germline V gene sequence: CDR1 SEHNR, CDR2 FQNEAQ (reference sequence). This CDR3 is 14 amino acids long.

The CDR3 region has the DNA TGTGCCATCAGTGAGGGTAAGGGGGTCCAGGGCGATGAGCAGTTCTTC. Protein sequence: CAISEGKGVQGDEQFF. This chain connects TRBV10-3 to TRBJ2-1; D is possibly TRBD1 (6 bases). Trimming pared 2 bases from V and 8 bases from J, leaving 19 bases between. CDR3 length: 16 residues. Germline assignment: CDR1 ENHRY and CDR2 SYGVKD.

The chain uses TRBV9 and TRBJ1-2; weak D call: TRBD1 (5 bases). V gave up 7 bases and J gave up 3 bases, with 16 bases separating them. The CDR3 is 14 residues long. Germline V gene data show CDR1 as SGDLS and CDR2 as YYNGEE. CDR3 region: CASAARGEDYGYTF. The CDR3 DNA reads TGTGCCAGCGCAGCACGGGGGGAAGACTATGGCTACACCTTC.

The chain combines TRBV18 with TRBJ2-3; TRBD2 agrees at 10 bases. After removal of 3 bases from V and 6 bases from J, the junction contained 9 bases not matched to a gene. Per the germline V gene, CDR1 is KGHSH and CDR2 is LQKENI. This CDR3 comprises 16 residues. CDR3 bases: TGTGCCAGCTCACCGGCTAGCGGGGGATCATACGATACGCAGTATTTT. It specifies CASSPASGGSYDTQYF. Full variable domain (remainder filled in from reference TRBV18 and TRBJ2-3): NAGVMQNPRHLVRRRGQEARLRCSPMKGHSHVYWYRQLPEEGLKFMVYLQKENIIDESGMPKERFSAEFPKEGPSILRIQQVVRGDSAAYFCASSPASGGSYDTQYFGPGTRLTVL.

This rearrangement joins TRBV5-4 to TRBJ2-5, with 12 nucleotides matching TRBD2. Trimming took 2 bases from V and 5 from J; bases not matched to a gene: 7. Germline V gene lookup returns CDR1 SGHNT and CDR2 YYREEE (reference sequence). The CDR3 contains 16 residues. The CDR3 region is CASSLMTSGGGETQYF. For the CDR3, the DNA is TGTGCCAGCAGCTTAATGACTAGCGGGGGAGGGGAGACCCAGTACTTC.

The rearrangement uses TRBV30 and TRBJ1-5; TRBD1 agrees at 9 bases. This CDR3 has 15 amino acids. Germline V gene lookup returns CDR1 GTSNPN and CDR2 SVGIG (reference sequence). Trimming cost V 2 bases and J 4 bases; bases outside gene matches: 6. The DNA for the CDR3 is TGTGCCTGGAGTCCACAGGGGGCAGGGAATCAGCCCCAGCATTTT. This gives the protein CAWSPQGAGNQPQHF.

This chain joins TRBV11-2 and TRBJ2-7; no reliable D call. V was trimmed by 0 bases and J by 2 bases, leaving 11 bases between them. Germline CDR1 reads SGHAT; CDR2 reads FQNNGV. The CDR3 has 15 residues. The CDR3 DNA reads as TGTGCCAGCAGCTTAGAAGATAGAGGCACCTACGAGCAGTACTTC. Encoded protein: CASSLEDRGTYEQYF.

The chain joins TRBV15 to TRBJ2-7, with 11 nucleotides matching TRBD2. The CDR3 totals 17 residues. Germline assignment: CDR1 LNHNV and CDR2 YYDKDF (reference sequence). The V and J ends lost 0 bases and 4 bases, in that order; junction bases with no gene match: 8. The CDR3 protein is CATSRDPLAGGSYEQYF. The CDR3 DNA follows: TGTGCCACCAGCAGAGATCCCCTAGCGGGGGGCTCATACGAGCAGTACTTC.

The chain uses TRBV21-1 and TRBJ1-2; the table's D call, TRBD1, was not checked against the DNA. TRBV21-1 is described as a pseudogene. This CDR3 has 17 amino acids. Here the CDR3 DNA reads TGTGCCAGCAGCAAAGGAAATGACGACAGGAGCCCTTATGGCTACACCTTC. Translated, it gives CASSKGNDDRSPYGYTF.

As concerns this clone: One end of the junction is discordant with germline, which a read error may explain. CDR3 coding DNA: TGCGCCAGCAGCCGGGACTATAGCAAGTCAAGGGACTTC. Protein product: CASSRDYSKSRDF. This chain joins TRBV5-1 and TRBJ2-7, with 7 bases identical to TRBD2. The CDR3 is 13 amino acids. Germline CDR1 reads SGHRS; CDR2 reads YFSETQ.

The chain carries TRBV7-9 and TRBJ2-7; 9 bases align to TRBD2. V lost 1 base and J lost 4; bases outside the gene matches: 5. The CDR3 covers 15 residues. Germline loops: CDR1 SEHNR, CDR2 FQNEAQ (reference sequence). The CDR3 here is CASSLVLAGKYEQYF. CDR3 bases: TGTGCCAGCAGCTTAGTTCTAGCGGGAAAATACGAGCAGTACTTC. Complete variable domain (other parts from reference TRBV7-9 and TRBJ2-7): DTGVSQNPRHKITKRGQNVTFRCDPISEHNRLYWYRQTLGQGPEFLTYFQNEAQLEKSRLLSDRFSAERPKGSFSTLEIQRTEQGDSAMYLCASSLVLAGKYEQYFGPGTRLTVT.